This TCR beta chain appears in the sequencing data of a study of shared clonotypes between healthy human individuals. The germline CDR1 and CDR2 sequences are MNHEY and SVGAGI. There are 13 residues in the CDR3. V was pared by 8 bases and J by 10 bases, with 20 bases between. TCRdb's table, derived via immunoSEQ multiplex PCR, lists solely in-frame clones and lacks some. This sample has millions of clones, with roughly 95% found just once. The chain is built from TRBV6-5 and TRBJ1-1; D is unresolved. The origin of this receptor is a young man in good health. The sequencing sample was made of naive CD4+ T cells sorted from blood. The subset: CD45RA+ positively selected. The CDR3 DNA reads as TGTGCCAGCCTCCAACCCCAACTTCGGACAGCTTTCTTT. Translated: CASLQPQLRTAFF.